Each of the 12 T cell receptor beta chains below was sequenced from the same sample in a study of shared clonotypes between healthy human individuals. This table comes from immunoSEQ multiplex PCR, and its TCRdb copy is limited to in-frame clones, with some not included. The data contain 1.5 million to 2.5 million clones, about 95% of them seen just once; the ten biggest clones take up 0.95% to 1.5%. It was CD45RO-negative cells, positively selected for CCR7, that made up naive CD8 cells, with terminally differentiated effector memory CD45RA+ cells excluded. The sequencing sample was made of naive CD8+ T cells sorted from blood. The receptors derive from a man between 18 and 35 years old in good health.

The chain joins TRBV27 to TRBJ1-5; the match to TRBD1 covers 8 bases. Germline CDR1 MNHEY, CDR2 SMNVEV (reference sequence). This CDR3 is 15 amino acids long. V lost 4 bases and J lost 2; bases outside the gene matches: 4. CDR3 loop: CASSSLTGGNQPQHF. CDR3 nucleotide sequence: TGTGCCAGCAGTTCCTTGACAGGGGGCAATCAGCCCCAGCATTTT.

This chain links TRBV5-1 with TRBJ1-1; D is perhaps TRBD1 (5 bases). CDR3 length: 15 residues. The V end lost 1 base, the J end lost 5 bases, and 15 bases lay between the germline ends. CDR1 and CDR2 (germline): SGHRS, YFSETQ. The DNA of the CDR3 is TGCGCCAGCAGCTTGTCGCAGGGTTTGATGACTGAAGCTTTCTTT. Its protein is CASSLSQGLMTEAFF.

The CDR3 nucleotides read TGTGCCAGCAGCTTAGGGTCTTGGTCCTACAATGAGCAGTTCTTC. Translated, it gives CASSLGSWSYNEQFF. The gene calls are TRBV11-2 and TRBJ2-1; D is ambiguous. V was cut by 1 base and J by 1 base, with 8 bases left in between. The CDR3 sequence is 15 residues long. Germline assignment: CDR1 SGHAT and CDR2 FQNNGV.

This chain joins TRBV7-9 and TRBJ2-1, with 7 positions matching TRBD2. The CDR3 runs to 15 residues. V trimming: 5 bases; J trimming: 4 bases; junction bases outside the gene matches: 8. Germline V CDR1 and CDR2: SEHNR, FQNEAQ (reference sequence). CDR3 coding DNA: TGTGCCAGCAGCGGTGGGCTAGCGGAATACAATGAGCAGTTCTTC. This encodes CASSGGLAEYNEQFF.

This clone was seen once. The CDR3 sequence: CASSYFLSNSPLHF. The CDR3 DNA follows: TGTGCCAGCAGTTATTTCCTCAGTAATTCACCCCTCCACTTT. The chain combines TRBV6-6 with TRBJ1-6, with D unresolved. The V gene's germline CDR1 is MNHNY and CDR2 SVGAGI (reference sequence). V lost 3 bases, J lost 6 bases, and 9 bases lay in between. This CDR3 has 14 amino acids.

The rearrangement uses TRBV7-6 and TRBJ2-2; 7 positions agree with TRBD2. V lost 1 base to trimming and J lost 3 bases; unmatched junction nucleotides: 8. The CDR3 covers 17 residues. CDR1 SGHVS and CDR2 FNYEAQ come from the germline V gene. The CDR3 protein is CASSLEISGGYTGELFF. For the CDR3, the DNA is TGTGCCAGCAGCTTAGAAATATCGGGGGGATACACCGGGGAGCTGTTTTTT. The full variable domain, rest sourced from reference TRBV7-6 and TRBJ2-2, is GAGVSQSPRYKVTKRGQDVALRCDPISGHVSLYWYRQALGQGPEFLTYFNYEAQQDKSGLPNDRFSAERPEGSISTLTIQRTEQRDSAMYRCASSLEISGGYTGELFFGEGSRLTVL.

The chain uses TRBV4-3 and TRBJ2-2; D may match TRBD1 or TRBD2 (5 bases each). The V gene lost 1 base and the J gene lost 0 bases, with 12 bases spanning the gap. The length of the CDR3 is 17 residues. Germline CDR1 is LGHNA and CDR2 is YSLEER. CDR3 in DNA: TGCGCCAGCAGCCAAGTTGGGGGAGTCCCGAACACCGGGGAGCTGTTTTTT. It encodes CASSQVGGVPNTGELFF.

The J gene is TRBJ1-3, the V gene TRBV6-1; TRBD1 aligns across 7 bases. Germline loops: CDR1 MNHNS, CDR2 SASEGT. V was clipped by 10 bases and J by 7 bases; unmatched bases: 13. The CDR3 spans 14 residues. The CDR3 DNA sequence: TGTGCCACCTCCCAGACAGGGATGGGGAACACCATATATTTT. Amino acids: CATSQTGMGNTIYF.

A note on this clone: The same CDR3 can be traced to other DNA sequences in this sample. V and J are TRBV19 and TRBJ1-3, with a weak D call TRBD1 (5 bases). The CDR3 totals 13 residues. Germline V gives CDR1 LNHDA, CDR2 SQIVND (reference sequence). Trimming cost V 5 bases and J 0 bases, with 5 bases left between them. CDR3 in amino acids: CASSDSSGNTIYF. The CDR3 DNA reads as TGTGCCAGTAGTGACAGCTCTGGAAACACCATATATTTT.

The chain is built from TRBV7-9 and TRBJ1-1; D gene ambiguous. The CDR3 is 13 residues long. Trimming took 7 bases from V and 1 from J, leaving 10 bases between them. Germline CDR1 and CDR2: SEHNR and FQNEAQ (reference sequence). CDR3 sequence (DNA): TGTGCCAGCAAGGGAGCAGCGAACACTGAAGCTTTCTTT. Translation gives CASKGAANTEAFF.

The chain employs TRBV5-1 and TRBJ1-1; 7 bases map to TRBD1. This CDR3 spans 16 amino acids. V was pared by 4 bases and J by 6 bases, with 15 bases of the junction left unmatched. Germline V gene data show CDR1 as SGHRS and CDR2 as YFSETQ. In DNA, the CDR3 is TGCGCCAGCAGCACCTGGCCCCCAGGGGGAGGCTCTGAAGCTTTCTTT. Protein product: CASSTWPPGGGSEAFF.

The CDR3 sequence: CASSVGGNNNEKLFF. In DNA, the CDR3 is TGTGCCAGCAGCGTAGGGGGGAATAATAATGAAAAACTGTTTTTT. This rearrangement joins TRBV9 to TRBJ1-4, with D tentatively TRBD1 (5 bases). V gave up 0 bases and J gave up 4 bases, with 10 bases separating them. Germline V CDR1 and CDR2: SGDLS, YYNGEE. This CDR3 comprises 15 residues.